A selection of T cell receptor beta chains follows, all from one sample in a study of shared clonotypes between healthy human individuals. Repertoires were generated with immunoSEQ multiplex PCR, while TCRdb's copy carries only in-frame clones and drops some. The repertoire has about 2.4 million clones, just over 90% of them found once; the top ten carry around 0.14%. The specimen was naive CD4+ T cells sorted from blood. These receptors all come from a man between 18 and 35 years old in good health. Both conserved end residues are part of each CDR3. Fields, in order: D gene, V gene, J gene, clone size, CDR3 protein, CDR3 DNA. A D gene is named only where the DNA matches it firmly. A clone size is listed for some rows: how often the clone was seen (once, few, many), or a class if it is expanded.

d_call: NA
v_call: TRBV2
j_call: TRBJ2-2
clone_size: NA
cdr3_aa: CASSETGPGELFF
cdr3_nt: TGTGCCAGCAGTGAAACAGGGCCTGGGGAGCTGTTTTTT

d_call: NA
v_call: TRBV19
j_call: TRBJ1-2
clone_size: few
cdr3_aa: CASSQTANYGYTF
cdr3_nt: TGTGCCAGTAGTCAGACAGCCAACTATGGCTACACCTTC

d_call: NA
v_call: TRBV30
j_call: TRBJ2-2
clone_size: NA
cdr3_aa: CAWSVTRGKYTGELFF
cdr3_nt: TGTGCCTGGAGTGTAACTAGAGGGAAATACACCGGGGAGCTGTTTTTT

d_call: NA
v_call: TRBV6-4
j_call: TRBJ1-2
clone_size: NA
cdr3_aa: CASGRGTNYGYTF
cdr3_nt: TGTGCCAGCGGCAGGGGAACTAACTATGGCTACACCTTC

d_call: TRBD2
v_call: TRBV7-2
j_call: TRBJ2-1
clone_size: once
cdr3_aa: CASSLGASGGYNEQFF
cdr3_nt: TGTGCCAGCAGCTTAGGGGCTAGCGGGGGCTACAATGAGCAGTTCTTC

d_call: NA
v_call: TRBV2
j_call: TRBJ2-1
clone_size: NA
cdr3_aa: CASSARGTLDEQFF
cdr3_nt: TGTGCCAGCAGTGCCCGGGGCACCCTCGATGAGCAGTTCTTC

d_call: NA
v_call: TRBV6-5
j_call: TRBJ1-2
clone_size: once
cdr3_aa: CASSYGGYGYTF
cdr3_nt: TGTGCCAGCAGTTACGGAGGGTATGGCTACACCTTC

d_call: TRBD1
v_call: TRBV6-5
j_call: TRBJ1-4
clone_size: NA
cdr3_aa: CASSSGTANEKLFF
cdr3_nt: TGTGCCAGCAGCTCTGGGACAGCTAATGAAAAACTGTTTTTT

d_call: NA
v_call: TRBV5-1
j_call: TRBJ2-7
clone_size: NA
cdr3_aa: CASSENYEQYF
cdr3_nt: TGCGCCAGCAGCGAAAACTACGAGCAGTACTTC

d_call: TRBD1
v_call: TRBV5-6
j_call: TRBJ2-4
clone_size: NA
cdr3_aa: CASSFGTGEAKNIQYF
cdr3_nt: TGTGCCAGCAGCTTCGGGACAGGGGAGGCCAAAAACATTCAGTACTTC

d_call: NA
v_call: TRBV5-1
j_call: TRBJ2-2
clone_size: NA
cdr3_aa: CASSQTGFATGELFF
cdr3_nt: TGCGCCAGCAGCCAAACAGGGTTCGCCACCGGGGAGCTGTTTTTT

d_call: NA
v_call: TRBV5-1
j_call: TRBJ1-4
clone_size: NA
cdr3_aa: CASSLERGLYEKLFF
cdr3_nt: TGCGCCAGCAGCTTGGAACGAGGGTTATACGAAAAACTGTTTTTT

d_call: NA
v_call: TRBV7-2
j_call: TRBJ1-6
clone_size: NA
cdr3_aa: CASSFMDSPLHF
cdr3_nt: TGTGCCAGCAGCTTTATGGATTCACCCCTCCACTTT

d_call: NA
v_call: TRBV5-4
j_call: TRBJ2-7
clone_size: NA
cdr3_aa: CASSLEREQYF
cdr3_nt: TGTGCCAGCAGCTTAGAAAGGGAGCAGTACTTC

d_call: NA
v_call: TRBV6-1
j_call: TRBJ1-2
clone_size: once
cdr3_aa: CASSDEYGYTF
cdr3_nt: TGTGCCAGCAGTGACGAGTATGGCTACACCTTC

d_call: NA
v_call: TRBV2
j_call: TRBJ2-7
clone_size: NA
cdr3_aa: CASIRGSLSYEQYF
cdr3_nt: TGTGCCAGCATCCGTGGCAGCCTTTCCTACGAGCAGTACTTC

d_call: TRBD2
v_call: TRBV29-1
j_call: TRBJ2-3
clone_size: NA
cdr3_aa: CSAGDYSADTQYF
cdr3_nt: TGCAGCGCCGGGGACTACAGTGCAGATACGCAGTATTTT

d_call: NA
v_call: TRBV10-2
j_call: TRBJ2-3
clone_size: NA
cdr3_aa: CASSPAGTDTQYF
cdr3_nt: TGCGCCAGCAGCCCAGCTGGGACAGATACGCAGTATTTT

d_call: NA
v_call: TRBV5-1
j_call: TRBJ2-3
clone_size: once
cdr3_aa: CASGSGSTDTQYF
cdr3_nt: TGCGCCAGCGGTAGCGGAAGCACAGATACGCAGTATTTT

d_call: NA
v_call: TRBV19
j_call: TRBJ2-7
clone_size: NA
cdr3_aa: CASTPRTSRQEQYF
cdr3_nt: TGTGCCAGTACCCCCCGGACAAGCCGGCAAGAGCAGTACTTC

d_call: NA
v_call: TRBV7-9
j_call: TRBJ1-4
clone_size: NA
cdr3_aa: CASSPRRDSNEKLFF
cdr3_nt: TGTGCCAGCAGCCCCAGGAGGGATTCTAATGAAAAACTGTTTTTT

d_call: NA
v_call: TRBV11-2
j_call: TRBJ2-2
clone_size: NA
cdr3_aa: CASSLEQARGTGELFF
cdr3_nt: TGTGCCAGCAGCTTAGAGCAGGCACGAGGCACCGGGGAGCTGTTTTTT

d_call: NA
v_call: TRBV2
j_call: TRBJ2-5
clone_size: NA
cdr3_aa: CASSVLGTGQETQYF
cdr3_nt: TGTGCCAGCAGTGTCCTTGGGACGGGCCAAGAGACCCAGTACTTC

d_call: NA
v_call: TRBV19
j_call: TRBJ1-5
clone_size: NA
cdr3_aa: CASSIEGGSNQPQHF
cdr3_nt: TGTGCCAGTAGTATAGAGGGAGGTAGCAATCAGCCCCAGCATTTT

d_call: TRBD2
v_call: TRBV6-1
j_call: TRBJ2-5
clone_size: NA
cdr3_aa: CASSASGSQETQYF
cdr3_nt: TGTGCCAGCAGTGCTAGCGGGAGTCAAGAGACCCAGTACTTC

d_call: NA
v_call: TRBV27
j_call: TRBJ1-1
clone_size: NA
cdr3_aa: CASSLGQTNTEAFF
cdr3_nt: TGTGCCAGCAGTTTGGGTCAGACTAACACTGAAGCTTTCTTT

d_call: NA
v_call: TRBV29-1
j_call: TRBJ2-7
clone_size: NA
cdr3_aa: CSVVNSYEQYF
cdr3_nt: TGCAGCGTTGTGAACTCCTACGAGCAGTACTTC

d_call: NA
v_call: TRBV30
j_call: TRBJ1-2
clone_size: NA
cdr3_aa: CAWRPGQPWGGYTF
cdr3_nt: TGTGCCTGGAGACCCGGACAGCCGTGGGGTGGCTACACCTTC

d_call: NA
v_call: TRBV5-1
j_call: TRBJ2-1
clone_size: NA
cdr3_aa: CASSPNYNEQFF
cdr3_nt: TGCGCCAGCAGCCCTAATTACAATGAGCAGTTCTTC

d_call: TRBD1
v_call: TRBV18
j_call: TRBJ2-2
clone_size: NA
cdr3_aa: CASSPLQGVGTGELFF
cdr3_nt: TGTGCCAGCTCACCTCTACAGGGGGTAGGCACCGGGGAGCTGTTTTTT

d_call: TRBD1
v_call: TRBV6-6
j_call: TRBJ1-4
clone_size: NA
cdr3_aa: CASSPGQGGEKLFF
cdr3_nt: TGTGCCAGCAGCCCCGGACAGGGGGGTGAAAAACTGTTTTTT

d_call: NA
v_call: TRBV9
j_call: TRBJ1-3
clone_size: NA
cdr3_aa: CASSASGQSSGNTIYF
cdr3_nt: TGTGCCAGCAGCGCCTCGGGACAAAGCTCTGGAAACACCATATATTTT

d_call: NA
v_call: TRBV5-1
j_call: TRBJ1-5
clone_size: NA
cdr3_aa: CASSGGTSSNQPQHF
cdr3_nt: TGCGCCAGCAGCGGAGGGACTTCGAGCAATCAGCCCCAGCATTTT

d_call: NA
v_call: TRBV2
j_call: TRBJ1-5
clone_size: NA
cdr3_aa: CASSTNQPQHF
cdr3_nt: TGTGCCAGCAGTACTAATCAGCCCCAGCATTTT

d_call: NA
v_call: TRBV7-8
j_call: TRBJ1-5
clone_size: once
cdr3_aa: CASSPTGGYSNQPQHF
cdr3_nt: TGTGCCAGCAGCCCCACGGGGGGATATAGCAATCAGCCCCAGCATTTT

d_call: NA
v_call: TRBV29-1
j_call: TRBJ2-7
clone_size: once
cdr3_aa: CSAGAGLYEQYF
cdr3_nt: TGCAGCGCGGGTGCGGGACTCTACGAGCAGTACTTC

d_call: NA
v_call: TRBV30
j_call: TRBJ1-1
clone_size: NA
cdr3_aa: CAWSPVRGEAFF
cdr3_nt: TGTGCCTGGAGTCCGGTGAGAGGGGAAGCTTTCTTT

d_call: NA
v_call: TRBV6-1
j_call: TRBJ1-5
clone_size: few
cdr3_aa: CASSEGDMYNQPQHF
cdr3_nt: TGTGCCAGCAGTGAAGGGGATATGTACAATCAGCCCCAGCATTTT

d_call: NA
v_call: TRBV19
j_call: TRBJ1-3
clone_size: NA
cdr3_aa: CASTTGSGNTIYF
cdr3_nt: TGTGCCAGTACCACAGGGTCGGGAAACACCATATATTTT

d_call: TRBD2
v_call: TRBV7-2
j_call: TRBJ2-5
clone_size: NA
cdr3_aa: CASGAGGTQYF
cdr3_nt: TGTGCCAGCGGGGCGGGGGGGACCCAGTACTTC

d_call: TRBD2
v_call: TRBV27
j_call: TRBJ2-7
clone_size: NA
cdr3_aa: CASSFSGGASYEQYF
cdr3_nt: TGTGCCAGCAGTTTTAGCGGGGGGGCATCCTACGAGCAGTACTTC

d_call: TRBD1
v_call: TRBV19
j_call: TRBJ1-5
clone_size: NA
cdr3_aa: CASSGTGNQPQHF
cdr3_nt: TGTGCCAGTAGCGGGACAGGGAATCAGCCCCAGCATTTT

d_call: NA
v_call: TRBV10-1
j_call: TRBJ2-2
clone_size: NA
cdr3_aa: CASYNEGTGELFF
cdr3_nt: TGCGCCAGTTATAACGAGGGGACCGGGGAGCTGTTTTTT

d_call: TRBD1
v_call: TRBV10-3
j_call: TRBJ1-1
clone_size: few
cdr3_aa: CAISEGQGVFF
cdr3_nt: TGTGCCATCAGTGAAGGACAGGGAGTTTTCTTT

d_call: NA
v_call: TRBV5-5
j_call: TRBJ2-7
clone_size: NA
cdr3_aa: CASSPQTAIPYEQYF
cdr3_nt: TGTGCCAGCAGCCCCCAGACAGCGATTCCCTACGAGCAGTACTTC

d_call: NA
v_call: TRBV5-1
j_call: TRBJ1-1
clone_size: NA
cdr3_aa: CASSSEINTEAFF
cdr3_nt: TGCGCCAGCAGCTCGGAGATAAACACTGAAGCTTTCTTT

d_call: NA
v_call: TRBV4-1
j_call: TRBJ1-2
clone_size: NA
cdr3_aa: CASSQVYDGANYGYTF
cdr3_nt: TGCGCCAGCAGCCAAGTCTATGACGGAGCTAACTATGGCTACACCTTC

d_call: NA
v_call: TRBV10-3
j_call: TRBJ1-1
clone_size: NA
cdr3_aa: CAISESRVETEAFF
cdr3_nt: TGTGCCATCAGTGAGTCGCGGGTTGAGACTGAAGCTTTCTTT

d_call: TRBD2
v_call: TRBV7-2
j_call: TRBJ2-1
clone_size: NA
cdr3_aa: CASSLTSGGALF
cdr3_nt: TGTGCCAGCAGCTTGACTAGCGGGGGGGCTCTCTTC

d_call: NA
v_call: TRBV28
j_call: TRBJ1-1
clone_size: NA
cdr3_aa: CASSSYGQVLGAFF
cdr3_nt: TGTGCCAGCAGTTCGTACGGACAAGTCCTCGGAGCTTTCTTT

d_call: NA
v_call: TRBV2
j_call: TRBJ2-2
clone_size: NA
cdr3_aa: CASSEVLMNTGELFF
cdr3_nt: TGTGCCAGCAGTGAAGTCCTAATGAACACCGGGGAGCTGTTTTTT

d_call: NA
v_call: TRBV18
j_call: TRBJ1-2
clone_size: once
cdr3_aa: CASRGSDSNYGYTF
cdr3_nt: TGTGCCAGCCGGGGGTCCGACAGCAACTATGGCTACACCTTC

d_call: NA
v_call: TRBV11-2
j_call: TRBJ2-2
clone_size: NA
cdr3_aa: CASSLGGALGELFF
cdr3_nt: TGTGCCAGCAGCTTAGGAGGGGCCCTCGGGGAGCTGTTTTTT

d_call: NA
v_call: TRBV5-1
j_call: TRBJ1-1
clone_size: few
cdr3_aa: CASSSQDKNTEAFF
cdr3_nt: TGCGCCAGCAGCTCGCAAGACAAGAACACTGAAGCTTTCTTT

d_call: NA
v_call: TRBV5-6
j_call: TRBJ2-5
clone_size: NA
cdr3_aa: CASSTLSLGEAKTQYF
cdr3_nt: TGTGCCAGCAGCACCCTTTCTCTAGGGGAGGCAAAGACCCAGTACTTC

d_call: TRBD1
v_call: TRBV29-1
j_call: TRBJ1-2
clone_size: NA
cdr3_aa: CSVEEVTDRDGYTF
cdr3_nt: TGCAGCGTTGAAGAGGTCACGGACAGGGATGGCTACACCTTC

d_call: NA
v_call: TRBV19
j_call: TRBJ1-5
clone_size: few
cdr3_aa: CASSIPNRASSNQPQHF
cdr3_nt: TGTGCCAGTAGTATCCCAAACAGGGCCAGCAGCAATCAGCCCCAGCATTTT

d_call: TRBD1
v_call: TRBV30
j_call: TRBJ1-2
clone_size: NA
cdr3_aa: CAWGAIDRVGDGYTF
cdr3_nt: TGTGCCTGGGGCGCTATCGACAGGGTTGGGGATGGCTACACCTTC

d_call: NA
v_call: TRBV10-3
j_call: TRBJ1-2
clone_size: NA
cdr3_aa: CAIRLRDTHGYTF
cdr3_nt: TGTGCCATCAGGTTGAGAGACACTCATGGCTACACCTTC

d_call: TRBD1
v_call: TRBV30
j_call: TRBJ1-2
clone_size: NA
cdr3_aa: CAWSAQQGGYTF
cdr3_nt: TGTGCCTGGAGTGCTCAACAGGGGGGCTACACCTTC